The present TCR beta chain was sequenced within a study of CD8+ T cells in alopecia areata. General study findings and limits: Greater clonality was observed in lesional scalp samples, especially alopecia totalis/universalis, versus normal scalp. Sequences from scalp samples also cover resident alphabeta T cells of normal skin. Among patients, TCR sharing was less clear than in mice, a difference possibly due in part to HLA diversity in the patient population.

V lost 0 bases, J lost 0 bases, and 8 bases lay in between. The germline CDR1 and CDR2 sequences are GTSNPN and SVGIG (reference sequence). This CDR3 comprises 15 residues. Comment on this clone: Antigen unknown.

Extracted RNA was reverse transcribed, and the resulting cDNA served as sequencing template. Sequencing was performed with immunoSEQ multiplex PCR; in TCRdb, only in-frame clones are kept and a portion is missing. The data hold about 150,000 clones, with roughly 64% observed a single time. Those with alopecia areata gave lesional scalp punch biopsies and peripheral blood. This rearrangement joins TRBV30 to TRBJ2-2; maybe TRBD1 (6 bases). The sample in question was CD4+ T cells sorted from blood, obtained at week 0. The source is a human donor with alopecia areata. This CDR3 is CAWSVQGANTGELFF. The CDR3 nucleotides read TGTGCCTGGAGTGTACAGGGAGCGAACACCGGGGAGCTGTTTTTT.